The 14 T cell receptor beta chains listed next were all sequenced from one sample in a study of OX40 agonist ivuxolimab in advanced cancers. Some clones are missing from TCRdb's copy, which holds only in-frame ones; the method was immunoSEQ multiplex PCR. The top ten hold over 20% of the sample, which has some 20,000 clones, approximately 79% seen once. Sequencing was performed on CD4+ or CD8+ T cells sorted from blood, taken in a trial of the OX40 agonist ivuxolimab. The receptors stem from an adult with an advanced solid tumor such as melanoma, head and neck, liver or kidney cancer.

Notes on this clone: Different DNA sequences within this sample yield the same CDR3. J is TRBJ2-3 and V is TRBV6-1; a weak D match, TRBD1 (5 bases). This CDR3 is 14 amino acids long. Trimming removed 7 bases at V and 1 base at J, with 12 bases between. Germline values: CDR1 MNHNS, CDR2 SASEGT. Here the CDR3 DNA reads TGTGCCAGCAAACAAAAACAGGGCACAGATACGCAGTATTTT. Translated, it gives CASKQKQGTDTQYF.

In its sample, this clone was seen a few times. V usage is TRBV11-3 and J usage is TRBJ1-2, with unresolved D. CDR3 size: 13 residues. V dropped 1 base and J dropped 8 bases, with 11 bases sitting between them. Germline V gene sequence: CDR1 SGHNT, CDR2 YENEEA. In DNA form, the CDR3 reads TGTGCCAGCAGCTTAGTCCTGGGTAGCGGCTACACCTTC. The encoded protein is CASSLVLGSGYTF.

The chain joins TRBV4-3 to TRBJ1-2, with D perhaps matching TRBD1 (5 bases). The V and J ends lost 0 bases and 5 bases respectively, with 13 bases between them. Germline assignment: CDR1 LGHNA and CDR2 YSLEER. This CDR3 has 15 residues. The CDR3 here is CASSQERGAGYGYTF. The CDR3 DNA follows: TGCGCCAGCAGCCAAGAAAGGGGCGCAGGGTATGGCTACACCTTC.

The chain couples TRBV7-9 to TRBJ2-5; no definite D call. With 1 base removed from V and 5 bases from J, the gap between germline ends came to 8 bases. The CDR3 is 13 residues long. Germline CDR1 and CDR2: SEHNR and FQNEAQ (reference sequence). Here the CDR3 reads CASSLGTRETQYF. Here the CDR3 DNA reads TGTGCCAGCAGCTTAGGGACCAGGGAGACCCAGTACTTC.

Within the sample, this clone is medium-sized (0.01 to 0.1%). This rearrangement joins TRBV30 to TRBJ2-7; D call uncertain. The germline gives CDR1 GTSNPN, CDR2 SVGIG (reference sequence). V was pared by 1 base and J by 3 bases, with 7 bases between. The CDR3 is 12 residues long. CDR3: CAWSEVSYEQYF. In nucleotides, the CDR3 is TGTGCCTGGAGTGAAGTTAGCTACGAGCAGTACTTC. The variable domain in full, completed from reference TRBV30 and TRBJ2-7, reads SQTIHQWPATLVQPVGSPLSLECTVEGTSNPNLYWYRQAAGRGLQLLFYSVGIGQISSEVPQNLSASRPQDRQFILSSKKLLLSDSGFYLCAWSEVSYEQYFGPGTRLTVT.

A few counts support this clone. This rearrangement joins TRBV19 to TRBJ1-1, with D maybe TRBD1 (5 bases). The V gene lost 1 base and the J gene lost 6 bases, with 9 bases spanning the gap. The length of the CDR3 is 13 residues. From germline, CDR1 is LNHDA and CDR2 SQIVND (reference sequence). The CDR3 loop is CASSIAPGAEAFF. The DNA for the CDR3 is TGTGCCAGTAGTATAGCCCCGGGGGCTGAAGCTTTCTTT.

CDR3 bases: TGTGCCAGCTCACCACCGGGCGGGACGGGGAATCTCCACAATGAGCAGTTCTTC. Translating gives CASSPPGGTGNLHNEQFF. J is TRBJ2-1 and V is TRBV18; perhaps TRBD2 as D (6 bases). This CDR3 is built from 18 residues. Germline V CDR1 and CDR2: KGHSH, LQKENI. Trimming took 0 bases from V and 5 from J, leaving 20 bases between them.

The rearrangement links TRBV30 to TRBJ1-6; 7 bases line up with TRBD1. The CDR3 contains 13 residues. Losses at the gene ends were 4 bases for V and 6 bases for J; bases not matched to a gene: 3. Germline CDR1 is GTSNPN and CDR2 is SVGIG (reference sequence). Written as DNA, the CDR3 is TGTGCCTGGACGGGACAGCCTAATTCACCCCTCCACTTT. Its protein is CAWTGQPNSPLHF.

The gene calls are TRBV6-4 and TRBJ2-5, with D perhaps matching TRBD1 (6 bases). The CDR3 is 13 residues long. The V and J ends lost 8 bases and 2 bases respectively, with 12 bases between them. Germline values: CDR1 MRHNA, CDR2 SNTAGT. DNA for the CDR3: TGTGCCAGCCGTCACAGGGAACAAGAGACCCAGTACTTC. Amino acid sequence: CASRHREQETQYF.

By sample fraction, this clone is medium-sized (0.01 to 0.1%). The V call is TRBV4-2, the J call TRBJ1-1; a weak D match, TRBD1 (6 bases). The CDR3 runs to 15 residues. Germline V gene data show CDR1 as LGHNA and CDR2 as YNFKEQ. The V end lost 0 bases, the J end lost 8 bases, and 16 bases lay between the germline ends. CDR3 in amino acids: CASSQEQGLGVEAFF. The DNA of the CDR3 is TGTGCCAGCAGCCAAGAACAGGGATTAGGAGTAGAAGCTTTCTTT.

This chain links TRBV7-9 with TRBJ1-1; the D is unclear. This CDR3 region has 11 residues. The germline V and J ends were trimmed by 5 bases and 4 bases, with 5 bases remaining between them. The germline V gene encodes CDR1 SEHNR and CDR2 FQNEAQ (reference sequence). Here the CDR3 reads CASSVSTEAFF. The CDR3 bases are TGTGCCAGCAGCGTATCCACTGAAGCTTTCTTT. The whole variable domain, remainder taken from reference TRBV7-9 and TRBJ1-1, is DTGVSQNPRHKITKRGQNVTFRCDPISEHNRLYWYRQTLGQGPEFLTYFQNEAQLEKSRLLSDRFSAERPKGSFSTLEIQRTEQGDSAMYLCASSVSTEAFFGQGTRLTVV.

This clone is deemed medium-sized (0.01 to 0.1%). The chain combines TRBV7-9 with TRBJ1-2, with D hard to call. The germline gives CDR1 SEHNR, CDR2 FQNEAQ (reference sequence). Trimming shortened V by 3 bases and J by 6 bases, and 17 bases separated the two germline ends. The CDR3 totals 15 residues. This CDR3 reads CASSFGTSLKDGYTF. In DNA, the CDR3 is TGTGCCAGCAGCTTTGGAACAAGCCTCAAGGATGGCTACACCTTC. The whole variable domain, filled in from reference TRBV7-9 and TRBJ1-2, reads DTGVSQNPRHKITKRGQNVTFRCDPISEHNRLYWYRQTLGQGPEFLTYFQNEAQLEKSRLLSDRFSAERPKGSFSTLEIQRTEQGDSAMYLCASSFGTSLKDGYTFGSGTRLTVV.

This clone was observed a few times. The chain links TRBV6-4 to TRBJ2-1, with 8 nucleotides matching TRBD2. CDR1 is MRHNA and CDR2 is SNTAGT in the germline V gene. This CDR3 contains 15 residues. V lost 4 bases, J lost 7 bases, and 9 bases stayed unmatched. The CDR3 region has the DNA TGTGCCAGCAGTGGGGCTAGCGGGTCGGGAAATGAGCAGTTCTTC. Translation gives CASSGASGSGNEQFF.

This rearrangement joins TRBV6-5 to TRBJ2-7, with unresolved D. From germline, CDR1 is MNHEY and CDR2 SVGAGI. CDR3 length: 11 amino acids. V shed 5 bases and J shed 3 bases, with 5 bases lying between them. The CDR3 loop is CASSLLYEQYF. CDR3 sequence (DNA): TGTGCCAGCAGTCTTCTCTACGAGCAGTACTTC.